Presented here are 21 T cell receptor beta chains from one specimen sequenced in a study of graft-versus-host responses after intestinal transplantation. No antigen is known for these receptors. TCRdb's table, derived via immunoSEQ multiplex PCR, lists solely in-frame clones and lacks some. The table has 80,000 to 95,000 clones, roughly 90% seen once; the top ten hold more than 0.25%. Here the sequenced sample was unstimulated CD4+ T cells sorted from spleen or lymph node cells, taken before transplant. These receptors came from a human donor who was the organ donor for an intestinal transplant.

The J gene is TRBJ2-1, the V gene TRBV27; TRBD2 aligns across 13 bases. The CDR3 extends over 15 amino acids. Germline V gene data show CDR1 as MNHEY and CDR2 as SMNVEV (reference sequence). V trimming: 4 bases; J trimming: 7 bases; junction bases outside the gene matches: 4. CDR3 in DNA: TGTGCCAGCAGTTCCTGGACTAGCGGGAGAAATGAGCAGTTCTTC. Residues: CASSSWTSGRNEQFF.

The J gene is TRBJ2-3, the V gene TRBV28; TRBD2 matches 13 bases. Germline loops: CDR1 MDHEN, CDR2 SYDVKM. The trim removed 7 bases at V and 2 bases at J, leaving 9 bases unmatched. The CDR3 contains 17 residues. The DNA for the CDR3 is TGTGCCAGCATAGGAACTAGCGGGAGGGGCTACACAGATACGCAGTATTTT. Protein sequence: CASIGTSGRGYTDTQYF.

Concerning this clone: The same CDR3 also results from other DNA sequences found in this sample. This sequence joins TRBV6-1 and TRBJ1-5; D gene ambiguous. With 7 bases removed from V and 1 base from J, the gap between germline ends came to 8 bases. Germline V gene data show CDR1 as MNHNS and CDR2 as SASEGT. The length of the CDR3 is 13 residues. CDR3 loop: CASKGRSNQPQHF. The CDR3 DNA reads TGTGCCAGCAAAGGCAGGAGCAATCAGCCCCAGCATTTT.

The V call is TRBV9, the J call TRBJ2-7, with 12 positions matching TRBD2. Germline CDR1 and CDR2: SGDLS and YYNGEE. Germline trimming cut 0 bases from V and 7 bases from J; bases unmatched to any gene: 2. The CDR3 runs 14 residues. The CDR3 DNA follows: TGTGCCAGCAGCGTAGGACTAGCGGGGGAAGAGCAGTACTTC. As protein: CASSVGLAGEEQYF. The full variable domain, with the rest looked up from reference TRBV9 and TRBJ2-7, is DSGVTQTPKHLITATGQRVTLRCSPRSGDLSVYWYQQSLDQGLQFLIQYYNGEERAKGNILERFSAQQFPDLHSELNLSSLELGDSALYFCASSVGLAGEEQYFGPGTRLTVT.

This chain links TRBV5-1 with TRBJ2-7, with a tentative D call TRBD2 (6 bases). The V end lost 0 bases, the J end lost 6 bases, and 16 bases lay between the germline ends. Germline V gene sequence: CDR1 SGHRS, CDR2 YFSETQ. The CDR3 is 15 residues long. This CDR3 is CASSLAAGSMGEQYF. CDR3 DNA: TGCGCCAGCAGCTTGGCCGCGGGGTCCATGGGCGAGCAGTACTTC.

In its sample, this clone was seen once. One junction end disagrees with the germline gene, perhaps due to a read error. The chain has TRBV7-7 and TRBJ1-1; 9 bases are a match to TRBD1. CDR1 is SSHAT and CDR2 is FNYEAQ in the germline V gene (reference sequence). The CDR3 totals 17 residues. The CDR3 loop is CASSPTNRGQANTEAFF. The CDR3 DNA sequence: TGTGCTAGCAGCCCCACAAACAGGGGGCAGGCGAACACTGAAGCTTTCTTT.

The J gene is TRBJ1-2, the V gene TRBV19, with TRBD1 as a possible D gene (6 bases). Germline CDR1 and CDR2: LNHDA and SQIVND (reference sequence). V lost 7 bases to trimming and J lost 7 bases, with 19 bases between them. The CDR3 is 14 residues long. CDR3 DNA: TGTGCCAGTACTCTACAGGGAAAAGATTCTGGCTACACCTTC. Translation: CASTLQGKDSGYTF.

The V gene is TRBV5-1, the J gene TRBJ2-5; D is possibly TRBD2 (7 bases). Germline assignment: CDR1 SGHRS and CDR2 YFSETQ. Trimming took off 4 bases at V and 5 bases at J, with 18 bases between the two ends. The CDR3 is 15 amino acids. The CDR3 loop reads CASSQDRGAGETQYF. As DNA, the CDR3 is TGCGCCAGCAGCCAAGACCGGGGGGCCGGGGAGACCCAGTACTTC.

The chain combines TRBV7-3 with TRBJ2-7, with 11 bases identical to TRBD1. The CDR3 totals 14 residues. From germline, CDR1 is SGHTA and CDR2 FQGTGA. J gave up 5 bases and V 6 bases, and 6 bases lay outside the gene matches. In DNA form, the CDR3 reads TGTGCCAGCAGGTCCGGGACAGGGGGAAACGAGCAGTACTTC. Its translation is CASRSGTGGNEQYF.

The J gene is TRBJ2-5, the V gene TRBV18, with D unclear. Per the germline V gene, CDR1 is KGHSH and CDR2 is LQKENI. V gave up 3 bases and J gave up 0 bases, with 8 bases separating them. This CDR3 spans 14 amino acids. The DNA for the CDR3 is TGTGCCAGCTCACCTTCCTCCGACCAAGAGACCCAGTACTTC. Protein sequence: CASSPSSDQETQYF.

This CDR3 is CASSQGAVPGYGYTF. The CDR3 DNA reads TGCGCCAGCAGCCAAGGAGCGGTGCCGGGCTATGGCTACACCTTC. The chain has TRBV4-1 and TRBJ1-2; no clear D. Germline V gene data show CDR1 as MGHRA and CDR2 as YSYEKL. This CDR3 contains 15 residues. With 1 base removed from V and 4 bases from J, the gap between germline ends came to 13 bases.

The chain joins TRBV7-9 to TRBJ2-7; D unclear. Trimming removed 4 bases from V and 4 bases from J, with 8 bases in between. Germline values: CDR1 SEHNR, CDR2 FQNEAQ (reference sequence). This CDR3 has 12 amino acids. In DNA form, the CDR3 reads TGTGCCAGCAGCTCCCAGAATTACGAGCAGTACTTC. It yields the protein CASSSQNYEQYF.

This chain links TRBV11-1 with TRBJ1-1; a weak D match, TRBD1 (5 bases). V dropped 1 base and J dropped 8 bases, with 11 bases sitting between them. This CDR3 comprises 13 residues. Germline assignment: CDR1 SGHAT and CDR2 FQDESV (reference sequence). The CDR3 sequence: CASSLEGVAEAFF. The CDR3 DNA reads TGTGCCAGCAGCTTAGAAGGGGTTGCGGAAGCTTTCTTT.

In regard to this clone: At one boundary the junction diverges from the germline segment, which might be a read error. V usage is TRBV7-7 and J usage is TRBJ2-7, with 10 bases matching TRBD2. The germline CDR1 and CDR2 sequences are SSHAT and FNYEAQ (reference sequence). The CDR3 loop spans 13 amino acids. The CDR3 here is CASSPGLADEQYF. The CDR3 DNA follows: TGTGCTAGCAGTCCCGGACTAGCGGACGAGCAGTACTTC.

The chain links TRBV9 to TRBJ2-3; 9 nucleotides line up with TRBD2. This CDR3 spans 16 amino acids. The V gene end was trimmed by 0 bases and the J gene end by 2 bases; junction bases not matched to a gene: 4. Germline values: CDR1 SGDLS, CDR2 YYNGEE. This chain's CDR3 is CASSVGLAENTDTQYF. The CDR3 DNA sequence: TGTGCCAGCAGCGTAGGACTAGCGGAGAACACAGATACGCAGTATTTT.

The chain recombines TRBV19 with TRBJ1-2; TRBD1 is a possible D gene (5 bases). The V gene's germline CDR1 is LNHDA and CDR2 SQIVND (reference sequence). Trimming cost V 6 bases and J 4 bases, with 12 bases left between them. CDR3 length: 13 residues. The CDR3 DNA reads TGTGCCAGTAGCCCTCAGGGTTTCTATGGCTACACCTTC. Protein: CASSPQGFYGYTF. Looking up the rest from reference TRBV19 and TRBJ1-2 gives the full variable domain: DGGITQSPKYLFRKEGQNVTLSCEQNLNHDAMYWYRQDPGQGLRLIYYSQIVNDFQKGDIAEGYSVSREKKESFPLTVTSAQKNPTAFYLCASSPQGFYGYTFGSGTRLTVV.

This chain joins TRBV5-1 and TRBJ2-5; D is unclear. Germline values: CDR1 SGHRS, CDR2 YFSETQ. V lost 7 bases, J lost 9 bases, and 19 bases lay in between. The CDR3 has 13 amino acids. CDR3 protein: CASGQTTQPSQYF. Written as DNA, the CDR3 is TGCGCCAGCGGCCAGACGACTCAGCCCTCCCAGTACTTC.

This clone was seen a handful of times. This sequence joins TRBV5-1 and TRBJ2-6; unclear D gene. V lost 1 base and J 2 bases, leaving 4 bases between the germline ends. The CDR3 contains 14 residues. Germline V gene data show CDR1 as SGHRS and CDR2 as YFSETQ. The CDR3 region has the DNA TGCGCCAGCAGCTTGACAGCTGGGGCCAACGTCCTGACTTTC. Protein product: CASSLTAGANVLTF.

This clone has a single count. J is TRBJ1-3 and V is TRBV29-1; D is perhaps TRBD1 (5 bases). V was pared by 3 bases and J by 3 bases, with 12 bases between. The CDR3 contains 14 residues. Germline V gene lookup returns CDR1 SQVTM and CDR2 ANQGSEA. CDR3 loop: CSVEKGLGGNTIYF. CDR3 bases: TGCAGCGTTGAGAAGGGGTTAGGTGGAAACACCATATATTTT.

The CDR3 loop reads CASSHALATPGDTQYF. For the CDR3, the DNA is TGCGCCAGCAGCCATGCCCTAGCGACCCCTGGAGATACGCAGTATTTT. The rearrangement joins TRBV4-3 to TRBJ2-3; D perhaps matches TRBD2 (6 bases). Germline values: CDR1 LGHNA, CDR2 YSLEER. The CDR3 runs to 16 residues. V was clipped by 3 bases and J by 5 bases, with 18 bases between them.

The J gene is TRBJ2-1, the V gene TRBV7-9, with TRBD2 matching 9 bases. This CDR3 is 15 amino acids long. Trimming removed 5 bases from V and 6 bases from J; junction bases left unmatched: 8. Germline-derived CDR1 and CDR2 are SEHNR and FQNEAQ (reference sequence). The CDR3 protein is CASSQFRGRGNEQFF. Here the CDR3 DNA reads TGTGCCAGCAGCCAGTTTCGCGGGAGGGGCAATGAGCAGTTCTTC.